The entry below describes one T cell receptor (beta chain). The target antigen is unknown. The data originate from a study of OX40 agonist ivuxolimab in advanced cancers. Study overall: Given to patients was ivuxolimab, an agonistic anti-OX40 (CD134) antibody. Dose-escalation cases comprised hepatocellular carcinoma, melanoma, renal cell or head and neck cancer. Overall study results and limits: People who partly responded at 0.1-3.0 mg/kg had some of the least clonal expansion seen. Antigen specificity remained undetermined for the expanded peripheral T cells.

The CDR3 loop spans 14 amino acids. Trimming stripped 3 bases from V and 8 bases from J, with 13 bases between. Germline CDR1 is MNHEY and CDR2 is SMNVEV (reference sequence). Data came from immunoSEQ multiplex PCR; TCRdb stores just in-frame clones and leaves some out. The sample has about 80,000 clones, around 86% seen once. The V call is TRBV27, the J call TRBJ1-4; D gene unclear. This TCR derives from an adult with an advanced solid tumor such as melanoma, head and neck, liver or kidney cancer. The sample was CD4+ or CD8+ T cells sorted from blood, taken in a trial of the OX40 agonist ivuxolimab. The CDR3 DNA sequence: TGTGCCAGCAGTTTCATAGGGCTCAAGGAAAAACTGTTTTTT. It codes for CASSFIGLKEKLFF.